The 19 T cell receptor beta chains below were found in one sample sequenced in a study of OX40 agonist ivuxolimab in advanced cancers. The data were produced by immunoSEQ multiplex PCR, yet TCRdb's version contains in-frame clones alone and is incomplete. The sample consists of tens of thousands of clones, about 88% of them appearing once. Sequencing was performed on CD4+ or CD8+ T cells sorted from blood, taken in a trial of the OX40 agonist ivuxolimab. Receptors were obtained from an adult with an advanced solid tumor such as melanoma, head and neck, liver or kidney cancer.

V is TRBV19 and J is TRBJ1-5, with a tentative D call TRBD1 (6 bases). Germline lookup yields CDR1 LNHDA and CDR2 SQIVND (reference sequence). CDR3 length: 15 residues. Trimming shortened V by 8 bases and J by 4 bases, and 18 bases separated the two germline ends. CDR3 protein: CASRATGGQNQPQHF. The CDR3 DNA sequence: TGTGCCAGTCGGGCGACAGGTGGGCAGAATCAGCCCCAGCATTTT.

This CDR3 is CASSVVLAAETQYF. The CDR3 DNA sequence: TGTGCCAGCAGTGTGGTACTAGCGGCAGAGACCCAGTACTTC. The chain joins TRBV2 to TRBJ2-5; the match to TRBD2 covers 8 bases. The V gene's germline CDR1 is SNHLY and CDR2 FYNNEI. This CDR3 has 14 residues. V lost 4 bases to trimming and J lost 4 bases; unmatched junction nucleotides: 5.

The chain links TRBV2 to TRBJ2-1; maybe TRBD2 (6 bases). Germline V gives CDR1 SNHLY, CDR2 FYNNEI. The V and J ends lost 3 bases and 4 bases respectively, with 16 bases between them. The CDR3 is made up of 16 amino acids. The CDR3, as DNA: TGTGCCAGCAGTGATACCCGCGGGGAACGATACAATGAGCAGTTCTTC. Translated, it gives CASSDTRGERYNEQFF. Full variable domain (remainder filled in from reference TRBV2 and TRBJ2-1): EPEVTQTPSHQVTQMGQEVILRCVPISNHLYFYWYRQILGQKVEFLVSFYNNEISEKSEIFDDQFSVERPDGSNFTLKIRSTKLEDSAMYFCASSDTRGERYNEQFFGPGTRLTVL.

The rearrangement uses TRBV6-1 and TRBJ2-7, with 9 positions matching TRBD1. The V and J ends lost 0 bases and 5 bases, in that order; junction bases with no gene match: 8. Germline assignment: CDR1 MNHNS and CDR2 SASEGT. The CDR3 contains 16 residues. In nucleotides, the CDR3 is TGTGCCAGCAGTGAAGCATCGACAGGGGGTAGTCACGAGCAGTACTTC. Translated: CASSEASTGGSHEQYF.

The V call is TRBV7-9, the J call TRBJ2-5; D is uncertain. Germline loops: CDR1 SEHNR, CDR2 FQNEAQ (reference sequence). Trimming removed 5 bases at V and 4 bases at J, with 8 bases between. The CDR3 sequence is 12 residues long. The CDR3 DNA follows: TGTGCCAGCAGCCCCCTCGTAGAGACCCAGTACTTC. Translation: CASSPLVETQYF.

The chain is built from TRBV7-9 and TRBJ2-7; D gene uncertain. There are 15 residues in the CDR3. The germline gives CDR1 SEHNR, CDR2 FQNEAQ (reference sequence). V gave up 5 bases and J gave up 7 bases, with 21 bases separating them. The DNA of the CDR3 is TGTGCCAGCAGCGCCCCCATGTCAGACTTGGAGGAGCAGTACTTC. Its protein is CASSAPMSDLEEQYF.

The chain couples TRBV27 to TRBJ2-1; D is possibly TRBD1 or TRBD2 (5 bases each). The CDR3 runs 16 residues. V lost 5 bases and J 7 bases, leaving 21 bases between the germline ends. CDR1 is MNHEY and CDR2 is SMNVEV in the germline V gene (reference sequence). The CDR3: CASSPAGFLGENEQFF. As DNA, the CDR3 is TGTGCCAGCAGTCCCGCCGGATTTCTAGGGGAGAATGAGCAGTTCTTC.

The genes are TRBV28 and TRBJ1-4; D perhaps matches TRBD1 (6 bases). V lost 5 bases to trimming and J lost 6 bases, with 10 bases between them. Germline CDR1 reads MDHEN; CDR2 reads SYDVKM. This CDR3 contains 13 residues. This CDR3 is CASSTRQDEKLFF. CDR3 DNA sequence: TGTGCCAGCAGTACCCGACAGGATGAAAAACTGTTTTTT.

V and J are TRBV7-9 and TRBJ1-3; 12 positions match TRBD1. From germline, CDR1 is SEHNR and CDR2 FQNEAQ (reference sequence). V trimming: 4 bases; J trimming: 6 bases; junction bases outside the gene matches: 4. The CDR3 totals 15 residues. CDR3 loop: CASSSGQGAVNTIYF. CDR3 sequence (DNA): TGTGCCAGCAGCTCGGGACAGGGGGCAGTAAACACCATATATTTT. The whole variable domain, filled in from reference TRBV7-9 and TRBJ1-3, reads DTGVSQNPRHKITKRGQNVTFRCDPISEHNRLYWYRQTLGQGPEFLTYFQNEAQLEKSRLLSDRFSAERPKGSFSTLEIQRTEQGDSAMYLCASSSGQGAVNTIYFGEGSWLTVV.

This clone was found once. J is TRBJ1-4 and V is TRBV15; 7 nucleotides align to TRBD1. This CDR3 spans 15 amino acids. Germline assignment: CDR1 LNHNV and CDR2 YYDKDF (reference sequence). Germline trimming cut 6 bases from V and 4 bases from J; bases unmatched to any gene: 8. The CDR3: CATSLNRGNNEKLFF. The CDR3 nucleotides are TGTGCCACCAGTCTAAACAGGGGAAATAATGAAAAACTGTTTTTT.

The chain employs TRBV2 and TRBJ1-4, with D possibly matching TRBD1 (6 bases). V lost 7 bases and J 2 bases, leaving 11 bases between the germline ends. This CDR3 comprises 14 residues. Germline V CDR1 and CDR2: SNHLY, FYNNEI. CDR3 protein: CASIRGGTNEKLFF. The CDR3 nucleotides read TGTGCCAGCATCAGGGGAGGTACTAATGAAAAACTGTTTTTT.

The chain employs TRBV28 and TRBJ2-3, with TRBD1 identical over 8 bases. The CDR3 has 14 residues. Germline V gene lookup returns CDR1 MDHEN and CDR2 SYDVKM. Trimming removed 6 bases from V and 1 base from J; junction bases left unmatched: 3. The DNA for the CDR3 is TGTGCCAGCAGCTCGACAGGGGGCACAGATACGCAGTATTTT. This encodes CASSSTGGTDTQYF.

This rearrangement joins TRBV30 to TRBJ2-1, with 12 nucleotides matching TRBD2. The J segment lost 0 bases and the V segment lost 2 bases, leaving 8 bases of the junction unmatched. CDR1 is GTSNPN, CDR2 SVGIG, per germline (reference sequence). The CDR3 length is 18 residues. The CDR3 spells CAWSSPTSGGHSYNEQFF. The CDR3 nucleotides are TGTGCCTGGAGTTCTCCGACTAGCGGGGGCCACTCCTACAATGAGCAGTTCTTC.

The CDR3 DNA reads TGTGCCAGCTCACCACTAGCGGGGGATTACAATGAGCAGTTCTTC. Translation gives CASSPLAGDYNEQFF. The chain recombines TRBV18 with TRBJ2-1, with 9 positions matching TRBD2. The CDR3 contains 15 residues. CDR1 is KGHSH, CDR2 LQKENI, per germline. J gave up 4 bases and V 1 base, and 2 bases lay outside the gene matches.

Turning to this clone: This sample includes further DNA sequences coding for the same CDR3. The V call is TRBV7-2, the J call TRBJ2-3; D unclear. Trimming removed 3 bases at V and 0 bases at J, with 1 base between. Germline loops: CDR1 SGHTA, CDR2 FQGNSA. The CDR3 spans 12 residues. This CDR3 reads CASSFSTDTQYF. The CDR3 bases are TGTGCCAGCAGCTTCAGCACAGATACGCAGTATTTT.

This chain uses TRBV7-9 with TRBJ2-1; tentative D call: TRBD1 (5 bases). V was cut by 1 base and J by 9 bases, with 16 bases left in between. Germline lookup yields CDR1 SEHNR and CDR2 FQNEAQ (reference sequence). The CDR3 loop spans 15 amino acids. CDR3 sequence (DNA): TGTGCCAGCAGCTTAGATCGAGCAAGGGGCGGTGAGCAGTTCTTC. The encoded protein is CASSLDRARGGEQFF. The full variable domain, rest sourced from reference TRBV7-9 and TRBJ2-1, is DTGVSQNPRHKITKRGQNVTFRCDPISEHNRLYWYRQTLGQGPEFLTYFQNEAQLEKSRLLSDRFSAERPKGSFSTLEIQRTEQGDSAMYLCASSLDRARGGEQFFGPGTRLTVL.

The chain couples TRBV9 to TRBJ2-2; 8 bases are a match to TRBD1. This CDR3 spans 16 amino acids. The V gene end was trimmed by 5 bases and the J gene end by 0 bases; junction bases not matched to a gene: 6. The germline V gene encodes CDR1 SGDLS and CDR2 YYNGEE. CDR3 DNA: TGTGCCAGCAGTGATCGACAGGGGCCGAACACCGGGGAGCTGTTTTTT. Its protein is CASSDRQGPNTGELFF. The entire variable domain, with the rest obtained from reference TRBV9 and TRBJ2-2, is as follows: DSGVTQTPKHLITATGQRVTLRCSPRSGDLSVYWYQQSLDQGLQFLIQYYNGEERAKGNILERFSAQQFPDLHSELNLSSLELGDSALYFCASSDRQGPNTGELFFGEGSRLTVL.

The rearrangement uses TRBV4-1 and TRBJ1-5, with D unresolved. CDR1 is MGHRA, CDR2 YSYEKL, per germline. The CDR3 consists of 15 residues. With 1 base removed from V and 4 bases from J, the gap between germline ends came to 11 bases. In nucleotides, the CDR3 is TGCGCCAGCAGCCAAGTACTACTGGGAAATCAGCCCCAGCATTTT. Translation: CASSQVLLGNQPQHF.

CDR3 nucleotides: TGTGCCAGCAGTCGCATGGACACCTGGGGCGAAAAACTGTTTTTT. Translation: CASSRMDTWGEKLFF. The chain employs TRBV2 and TRBJ1-4, with D tentatively TRBD1 (5 bases). The V end lost 5 bases, the J end lost 8 bases, and 18 bases lay between the germline ends. The CDR3 runs to 15 residues. Germline V gives CDR1 SNHLY, CDR2 FYNNEI.